The 10 T cell receptor beta chains below all came from one sample that was sequenced in a study of identical twins. TCRdb recomputed calls from the 5' RACE reads with MiXCR, one row per CDR3 protein. The table lists some 240,000 distinct CDR3 sequences, roughly a tenth of them singletons. Sequencing used memory T cells sorted from blood. All receptors derive from a man in his fifties or sixties in good health.

The V and J genes are TRBV20-1 and TRBJ1-2; no clear D. Germline V CDR1 and CDR2: DFQATT, SNEGSKA (reference sequence). The CDR3 spans 17 residues. The ends were cut back, 0 bases at V and 4 bases at J, with 21 bases in the middle. The CDR3 nucleotides are TGCAGTGCTAGAGATAGCGTCGTCCCGAGGTCGGGCTATGGCTACACCTTC. Translating it yields CSARDSVVPRSGYGYTF.

This clonotype appeared many times. The chain employs TRBV28 and TRBJ2-1; weak D call: TRBD2 (5 bases). The CDR3 contains 14 residues. V lost 8 bases and J lost 1, with 12 bases in between. Germline-derived CDR1 and CDR2 are MDHEN and SYDVKM. CDR3 amino acids: CASLGGLSYNEQFF. DNA for the CDR3: TGTGCCAGCCTAGGAGGTTTATCCTACAATGAGCAGTTCTTC.

This chain connects TRBV30 to TRBJ1-1, with 7 positions matching TRBD1. This CDR3 has 14 amino acids. From germline, CDR1 is GTSNPN and CDR2 SVGIG (reference sequence). J gave up 5 bases and V 3 bases, and 9 bases lay outside the gene matches. CDR3 nucleotides: TGTGCCTGGAGACCCGGGACAGTCTGGACTGAAGCTTTCTTT. Its protein product is CAWRPGTVWTEAFF.

The table lists this clonotype with many counts. The chain couples TRBV4-1 to TRBJ2-5; 7 positions match TRBD2. CDR1 is MGHRA, CDR2 YSYEKL, per germline. This CDR3 is built from 15 residues. J gave up 2 bases and V 0 bases, and 3 bases lay outside the gene matches. The CDR3 DNA is TGCGCCAGCAGCCAAGATCCGGGACTACAAGAGACCCAGTACTTC. It encodes CASSQDPGLQETQYF.

The chain combines TRBV14 with TRBJ1-1, with D maybe TRBD1 (6 bases). The V gene's germline CDR1 is SGHDN and CDR2 FVKESK. The CDR3 length is 14 residues. Trimming cost V 4 bases and J 7 bases, with 16 bases left between them. CDR3 DNA: TGTGCCAGCAGCCCCTTCCAGGGGCTAGGTGAAGCTTTCTTT. This sequence encodes CASSPFQGLGEAFF.

This rearrangement joins TRBV18 to TRBJ1-2, with no clear D. There are 18 residues in the CDR3. V lost 3 bases to trimming and J lost 0 bases, with 20 bases between them. The germline V gene encodes CDR1 KGHSH and CDR2 LQKENI. The CDR3 sequence: CASSPSLVGPSSNYGYTF. The CDR3 DNA sequence: TGTGCCAGCTCACCCTCTTTGGTTGGCCCATCGTCTAACTATGGCTACACCTTC.

For the CDR3, the DNA is TGCAGTGCCTTAACTAGGCCGGGGGCCAAAGGGAATGAGCAGTTCTTC. Translating gives CSALTRPGAKGNEQFF. This chain connects TRBV20-1 to TRBJ2-1; D may be TRBD1 or TRBD2 (6 bases each). CDR1 and CDR2 (germline): DFQATT, SNEGSKA (reference sequence). There are 16 residues in the CDR3. The V end was cut by 6 bases, the J end by 7 bases, with 25 bases between.

J is TRBJ2-3 and V is TRBV12-3 or TRBV12-4, with 9 bases identical to TRBD1. Germline trimming cut 6 bases from V and 4 bases from J; bases unmatched to any gene: 8. This CDR3 is built from 15 residues. This CDR3 reads CASRLQGAAADTQYF. Here the CDR3 DNA reads TGTGCCAGCAGACTACAGGGGGCTGCGGCAGATACGCAGTATTTT.

The V and J genes are TRBV6-1 and TRBJ1-1, with a weak D call TRBD1 (5 bases). Germline loops: CDR1 MNHNS, CDR2 SASEGT. CDR3 size: 14 residues. V was clipped by 2 bases and J by 3 bases, with 10 bases between them. This CDR3 is CASSESDSYTEAFF. CDR3 nucleotides: TGTGCCAGCAGTGAATCTGACAGCTACACTGAAGCTTTCTTT.

This clonotype was counted only a few times. The chain links TRBV6-1 to TRBJ2-3, with 10 positions matching TRBD2. Trimming removed 6 bases from V and 4 bases from J; junction bases left unmatched: 7. Germline V CDR1 and CDR2: MNHNS, SASEGT. CDR3 size: 15 residues. CDR3 nucleotide sequence: TGTGCCAGCAGCCGAGCGGGGGGGCCGGCAGATACGCAGTATTTT. Its translation is CASSRAGGPADTQYF.